A few counts support the clone carrying this T cell receptor (beta chain). The data are from a study of T cells in Graves' hyperthyroidism and ophthalmopathy. Looked up from germline, CDR1 is WSHSY and CDR2 is SAAADI. Trimming pared 5 bases from V and 2 bases from J, leaving 15 bases between. The CDR3 contains 16 residues. RNA transcripts gave rise to amplified TCR beta CDR3 regions. Researchers ran a first-round RT-PCR on the TCR CDR3 using the HTBI primer set. TCRdb processed the multiplex PCR reads anew with MiXCR; each CDR3 protein has one entry. The sample lists just over 550,000 distinct CDR3 sequences, just over 45% occurring once.

This sequence originates from a young woman with Graves' hyperthyroidism. Material for sequencing was peripheral blood or thyroid tissue (not recorded which). The chain recombines TRBV10-2 with TRBJ2-2; D remains ambiguous. The chain's CDR3 is CASSPILRVNTGELFF. CDR3 coding DNA: TGCGCCAGCAGTCCGATTCTCAGAGTAAACACCGGGGAGCTGTTTTTT.